The sequence of this T cell receptor beta chain was determined in a study of CDR3 diversity in severe acne. TCRdb processed the PCR reads anew with MiXCR; each CDR3 protein has one entry. The sample consists of fewer than 90,000 distinct CDR3 sequences, roughly 51% of them appearing once. The CDR3 is 14 amino acids. Germline values: CDR1 SQVTM, CDR2 ANQGSEA. With regard to this clonotype: One end of the junction varies from germline; a read error may be responsible.

This chain links TRBV29-1 with TRBJ1-5; tentatively, D is TRBD1 (6 bases). This TCR was recovered from a male donor in good health, without acne. Input material: blood. The CDR3 DNA reads as TGCAGCGTTGAGAAACAGGGCAACAATGAGCCCCAGCATTTT. Protein product: CSVEKQGNNEPQHF.